Listed below are T cell receptor beta chains from one sample, sequenced in a study of immune evolution from preneoplasia to lung adenocarcinoma. The protocol was immunoSEQ multiplex PCR, while the TCRdb copy is restricted to in-frame clones and leaves out a portion. The sample lists about 10,000 clones; roughly 91% were seen once. Source material: FFPE invasive lung adenocarcinoma tissue. Source of these receptors: a person between 65 and 80 years old with invasive lung adenocarcinoma. Some clones in this sample may be carry-over from other donors' samples. Both conserved end residues are part of each CDR3. Each record gives: D gene, clone size, J gene, V gene, CDR3 protein, CDR3 DNA. D genes are given only for firm matches. Expanded clones are given a class, and other clones once, few, many or no size at all.

d_gene: TRBD2; abundance: .; j_gene: TRBJ2-2; v_gene: TRBV7-3; CDR3aa: CASSPGLAGSRGAGELFF; CDR3nt: TGTGCCAGCAGCCCGGGACTAGCGGGATCGAGAGGCGCCGGGGAGCTGTTTTTT
d_gene: .; abundance: .; j_gene: TRBJ1-5; v_gene: TRBV9; CDR3aa: CASSSRGGQPQHF; CDR3nt: TGTGCCAGCAGCTCCAGGGGCGGACAGCCCCAGCATTTT
d_gene: TRBD1; abundance: .; j_gene: TRBJ2-5; v_gene: TRBV7-2; CDR3aa: CASSDTPGTGLGETQYF; CDR3nt: TGTGCCAGCAGCGACACACCCGGGACAGGCCTCGGGGAGACCCAGTACTTC
d_gene: TRBD2; abundance: .; j_gene: TRBJ2-1; v_gene: TRBV2; CDR3aa: CASRQGLADVGDEQFF; CDR3nt: TGTGCCAGCAGGCAAGGACTAGCGGACGTCGGGGATGAGCAGTTCTTC
d_gene: .; abundance: .; j_gene: TRBJ2-7; v_gene: TRBV28; CDR3aa: CASTHIFLGSSYEQYF; CDR3nt: TGTGCCAGCACCCATATTTTTCTAGGTAGCTCCTACGAGCAGTACTTC
d_gene: .; abundance: .; j_gene: TRBJ2-7; v_gene: TRBV7-9; CDR3aa: CASSFGPSYEQYF; CDR3nt: TGTGCCAGCAGCTTCGGTCCGTCTTACGAGCAGTACTTC
d_gene: TRBD1; abundance: .; j_gene: TRBJ2-7; v_gene: TRBV7-9; CDR3aa: CASSSYRTGGDEQYF; CDR3nt: TGTGCCAGCAGCTCTTACCGGACAGGGGGTGACGAGCAGTACTTC
d_gene: TRBD2; abundance: .; j_gene: TRBJ2-3; v_gene: TRBV5-1; CDR3aa: CASSLGTITDTQYF; CDR3nt: TGCGCCAGCAGCTTAGGGACTATCACAGATACGCAGTATTTT
d_gene: .; abundance: .; j_gene: TRBJ1-3; v_gene: TRBV5-1; CDR3aa: CASSQASSGRRSGNTIYF; CDR3nt: TGCGCCAGCAGCCAGGCCAGTTCGGGACGTCGCTCTGGAAACACCATATATTTT
d_gene: TRBD1; abundance: few; j_gene: TRBJ1-5; v_gene: TRBV2; CDR3aa: CASTRTGGIQPQHF; CDR3nt: TGTGCCAGCACCAGAACAGGGGGCATTCAGCCCCAGCATTTT
d_gene: .; abundance: .; j_gene: TRBJ2-4; v_gene: TRBV7-2; CDR3aa: CASSLGRRILAKNIQYF; CDR3nt: TGTGCCAGCAGCTTAGGGAGGCGAATCCTAGCCAAAAACATTCAGTACTTC
d_gene: TRBD1; abundance: .; j_gene: TRBJ2-1; v_gene: TRBV10-3; CDR3aa: CAVGQGALNEQFF; CDR3nt: TGTGCCGTCGGACAGGGGGCTCTCAATGAGCAGTTCTTC
d_gene: .; abundance: .; j_gene: TRBJ1-2; v_gene: TRBV28; CDR3aa: CASSRSDGYTF; CDR3nt: TGTGCCAGCAGCCGTAGCGACGGCTACACCTTC
d_gene: .; abundance: .; j_gene: TRBJ2-5; v_gene: TRBV28; CDR3aa: CASSPPGRETQYF; CDR3nt: TGTGCCAGCAGTCCTCCAGGGCGGGAGACCCAGTACTTC
d_gene: TRBD2; abundance: .; j_gene: TRBJ2-5; v_gene: TRBV9; CDR3aa: CASSVGLAGVRRVETQYF; CDR3nt: TGTGCCAGCAGCGTAGGACTAGCGGGAGTTCGGCGGGTGGAGACCCAGTACTTC
d_gene: .; abundance: .; j_gene: TRBJ2-3; v_gene: TRBV20-1; CDR3aa: CSASRADTQYF; CDR3nt: TGCAGTGCTAGTCGAGCAGATACGCAGTATTTT
d_gene: .; abundance: .; j_gene: TRBJ2-2; v_gene: TRBV7-2; CDR3aa: CASSLANGGELFF; CDR3nt: TGTGCCAGCAGCTTAGCTAATGGCGGGGAGCTGTTTTTT
d_gene: .; abundance: .; j_gene: TRBJ1-5; v_gene: TRBV30; CDR3aa: CAVGQSNQPQHF; CDR3nt: TGTGCCGTCGGACAGAGCAATCAGCCCCAGCATTTT
d_gene: .; abundance: few; j_gene: TRBJ1-2; v_gene: TRBV7-6; CDR3aa: CASSLTPRGPRYGYTF; CDR3nt: TGTGCCAGCAGCTTAACTCCTCGGGGGCCTCGCTATGGCTACACCTTC
d_gene: .; abundance: .; j_gene: TRBJ1-1; v_gene: TRBV21-1; CDR3aa: CASSKEGTGAEAFF; CDR3nt: TGTGCCAGCAGCAAAGAAGGGACAGGAGCTGAAGCTTTCTTT
d_gene: .; abundance: once; j_gene: TRBJ2-7; v_gene: TRBV5-1; CDR3aa: CASSREQPTYEQYF; CDR3nt: TGCGCCAGCAGCCGAGAACAGCCAACCTACGAGCAGTACTTC
d_gene: .; abundance: .; j_gene: TRBJ1-5; v_gene: TRBV19; CDR3aa: CASSIERAVNQPQHF; CDR3nt: TGTGCCAGTAGTATAGAGCGGGCGGTCAATCAGCCCCAGCATTTT
d_gene: .; abundance: .; j_gene: TRBJ2-1; v_gene: TRBV9; CDR3aa: CASSVGRGLSVEQFF; CDR3nt: TGTGCCAGCAGCGTAGGTAGGGGCCTATCGGTTGAGCAGTTCTTC
d_gene: TRBD2; abundance: .; j_gene: TRBJ2-1; v_gene: TRBV11-2; CDR3aa: CASSLVPGRKYEQFF; CDR3nt: TGTGCCAGCAGCTTGGTCCCCGGGAGGAAGTATGAGCAGTTCTTC
d_gene: TRBD2; abundance: .; j_gene: TRBJ2-1; v_gene: TRBV29-1; CDR3aa: CSVGRGDLNYNEQFF; CDR3nt: TGCAGCGTCGGACGGGGGGACTTAAACTACAATGAGCAGTTCTTC
d_gene: TRBD1; abundance: .; j_gene: TRBJ2-3; v_gene: TRBV27; CDR3aa: CASSLAGTGGTDTQYF; CDR3nt: TGTGCCAGCAGTTTGGCTGGGACAGGGGGTACAGATACGCAGTATTTT
d_gene: TRBD2; abundance: .; j_gene: TRBJ2-3; v_gene: TRBV15; CDR3aa: CATSSRISGGLDTQYF; CDR3nt: TGTGCCACCAGCAGTCGGATCAGCGGGGGGTTAGATACGCAGTATTTT
d_gene: .; abundance: .; j_gene: TRBJ2-3; v_gene: TRBV10-3; CDR3aa: CATAGSTDTQYF; CDR3nt: TGTGCCACCGCGGGGTCCACAGATACGCAGTATTTT
d_gene: .; abundance: .; j_gene: TRBJ1-5; v_gene: TRBV7-8; CDR3aa: CASSLVTKPMSQHF; CDR3nt: TGTGCCAGCAGCTTAGTAACCAAGCCCATGTCCCAGCATTTT
d_gene: .; abundance: .; j_gene: TRBJ2-7; v_gene: TRBV30; CDR3aa: CASSGQILYEQYF; CDR3nt: TGTGCCTCATCGGGACAAATCCTGTACGAGCAGTACTTC
d_gene: TRBD1; abundance: .; j_gene: TRBJ2-7; v_gene: TRBV2; CDR3aa: CASRHRTGGYEQYF; CDR3nt: TGTGCCAGCAGACATCGGACAGGGGGCTACGAGCAGTACTTC
d_gene: .; abundance: few; j_gene: TRBJ2-2; v_gene: TRBV27; CDR3aa: CASSLDLHTGELFF; CDR3nt: TGTGCCAGCAGTTTAGACTTACACACCGGGGAGCTGTTTTTT
d_gene: .; abundance: .; j_gene: TRBJ2-5; v_gene: TRBV6-1; CDR3aa: CASNQSQGTRTQYF; CDR3nt: TGTGCCAGCAACCAATCGCAGGGTACTCGGACCCAGTACTTC
d_gene: .; abundance: .; j_gene: TRBJ2-5; v_gene: TRBV28; CDR3aa: CASSLDPIGGGETQYF; CDR3nt: TGTGCCAGCAGTTTAGACCCAATTGGGGGCGGGGAGACCCAGTACTTC
d_gene: TRBD2; abundance: .; j_gene: TRBJ2-5; v_gene: TRBV30; CDR3aa: CAWRQLAEETQYF; CDR3nt: TGTGCCTGGAGGCAACTAGCGGAAGAGACCCAGTACTTC
d_gene: .; abundance: .; j_gene: TRBJ1-2; v_gene: TRBV28; CDR3aa: CASRTPFYGYTF; CDR3nt: TGTGCCAGCCGAACACCTTTCTATGGCTACACCTTC
d_gene: .; abundance: .; j_gene: TRBJ1-1; v_gene: TRBV4-1; CDR3aa: CASSQEDRTNTEAFF; CDR3nt: TGCGCCAGCAGCCAAGAGGACAGAACAAACACTGAAGCTTTCTTT
d_gene: TRBD2; abundance: once; j_gene: TRBJ2-1; v_gene: TRBV19; CDR3aa: CASSISASGVYNEQFF; CDR3nt: TGTGCCAGTAGTATATCGGCTAGCGGAGTTTACAATGAGCAGTTCTTC
d_gene: TRBD1; abundance: .; j_gene: TRBJ2-7; v_gene: TRBV10-2; CDR3aa: CATYTGTGRYEQYF; CDR3nt: TGCGCCACCTATACCGGGACAGGGAGGTACGAGCAGTACTTC
d_gene: .; abundance: .; j_gene: TRBJ2-7; v_gene: TRBV5-6; CDR3aa: CASKMAGYEQYF; CDR3nt: TGTGCCAGCAAGATGGCGGGCTACGAGCAGTACTTC
d_gene: TRBD1; abundance: few; j_gene: TRBJ2-1; v_gene: TRBV11-2; CDR3aa: CASSLEGQLYNEQFF; CDR3nt: TGTGCCAGCAGCTTAGAGGGACAGCTCTACAATGAGCAGTTCTTC
d_gene: .; abundance: .; j_gene: TRBJ1-2; v_gene: TRBV10-3; CDR3aa: CAISGIQGSDGYTF; CDR3nt: TGTGCCATCAGTGGAATACAGGGTTCTGATGGCTACACCTTC
d_gene: .; abundance: .; j_gene: TRBJ1-1; v_gene: TRBV18; CDR3aa: CASSPRTGSEAFF; CDR3nt: TGTGCCAGCTCACCACGTACAGGGTCTGAAGCTTTCTTT
d_gene: .; abundance: .; j_gene: TRBJ2-2; v_gene: TRBV6-6; CDR3aa: CASSYSGPNTGELFF; CDR3nt: TGTGCCAGCAGTTACTCTGGACCTAACACCGGGGAGCTGTTTTTT
d_gene: TRBD1; abundance: .; j_gene: TRBJ1-2; v_gene: TRBV2; CDR3aa: CASRGTGRWGYTF; CDR3nt: TGTGCCAGCAGAGGGACAGGACGATGGGGCTACACCTTC
d_gene: .; abundance: few; j_gene: TRBJ2-7; v_gene: TRBV28; CDR3aa: CASSLVGGGYEQYF; CDR3nt: TGTGCCAGCAGTTTAGTGGGGGGAGGATACGAGCAGTACTTC
d_gene: TRBD2; abundance: few; j_gene: TRBJ2-1; v_gene: TRBV10-3; CDR3aa: CAISRPGTSAHNEQFF; CDR3nt: TGTGCCATCAGTAGACCCGGGACTAGCGCCCACAATGAGCAGTTCTTC
d_gene: TRBD1; abundance: once; j_gene: TRBJ1-1; v_gene: TRBV5-8; CDR3aa: CASSWTGLAAFF; CDR3nt: TGTGCCAGCAGCTGGACAGGGCTGGCCGCTTTCTTT
d_gene: TRBD1; abundance: .; j_gene: TRBJ1-1; v_gene: TRBV18; CDR3aa: CASSEGQALNTEAFF; CDR3nt: TGTGCCAGCTCAGAGGGACAGGCGCTGAACACTGAAGCTTTCTTT
d_gene: .; abundance: once; j_gene: TRBJ2-5; v_gene: TRBV29-1; CDR3aa: CSVNTASARAQYF; CDR3nt: TGCAGCGTCAACACGGCTAGCGCGAGGGCCCAGTACTTC
d_gene: .; abundance: .; j_gene: TRBJ1-2; v_gene: TRBV4-2; CDR3aa: CASSQDYLSGGRGYTF; CDR3nt: TGTGCCAGCAGCCAAGATTATTTATCGGGGGGTAGAGGCTACACCTTC
d_gene: .; abundance: .; j_gene: TRBJ2-5; v_gene: TRBV5-1; CDR3aa: CASSLGGGPQETQYF; CDR3nt: TGCGCCAGCAGCTTAGGTGGGGGGCCCCAAGAGACCCAGTACTTC
d_gene: TRBD1; abundance: .; j_gene: TRBJ1-2; v_gene: TRBV6-5; CDR3aa: CASRSGTAPYGYTF; CDR3nt: TGTGCCAGCAGGTCCGGGACAGCCCCATATGGCTACACCTTC
d_gene: TRBD1; abundance: .; j_gene: TRBJ2-3; v_gene: TRBV6-1; CDR3aa: CASTAPGQDTQYF; CDR3nt: TGTGCCAGCACTGCGCCGGGACAGGATACGCAGTATTTT
d_gene: .; abundance: .; j_gene: TRBJ2-4; v_gene: TRBV7-9; CDR3aa: CASSLGAKNIQYF; CDR3nt: TGTGCCAGCAGCTTAGGGGCCAAAAACATTCAGTACTTC
d_gene: .; abundance: .; j_gene: TRBJ2-2; v_gene: TRBV7-8; CDR3aa: CASSSLGAVTGELFF; CDR3nt: TGTGCCAGCAGTTCCCTCGGGGCTGTCACCGGGGAGCTGTTTTTT
d_gene: TRBD1; abundance: .; j_gene: TRBJ1-2; v_gene: TRBV30; CDR3aa: CAWSVLGQAPGYTF; CDR3nt: TGTGCCTGGAGTGTACTTGGACAGGCCCCTGGCTACACCTTC
d_gene: TRBD1; abundance: .; j_gene: TRBJ1-1; v_gene: TRBV10-3; CDR3aa: CATLDRGVTEAFF; CDR3nt: TGTGCCACCTTAGACAGGGGTGTCACTGAAGCTTTCTTT
d_gene: .; abundance: once; j_gene: TRBJ1-1; v_gene: TRBV2; CDR3aa: CASTVAQNTEAFF; CDR3nt: TGTGCCAGCACCGTGGCCCAGAACACTGAAGCTTTCTTT
d_gene: .; abundance: once; j_gene: TRBJ2-7; v_gene: TRBV7-9; CDR3aa: CASSLEYSGYEQYF; CDR3nt: TGTGCCAGCAGCTTAGAATACAGTGGTTACGAGCAGTACTTC